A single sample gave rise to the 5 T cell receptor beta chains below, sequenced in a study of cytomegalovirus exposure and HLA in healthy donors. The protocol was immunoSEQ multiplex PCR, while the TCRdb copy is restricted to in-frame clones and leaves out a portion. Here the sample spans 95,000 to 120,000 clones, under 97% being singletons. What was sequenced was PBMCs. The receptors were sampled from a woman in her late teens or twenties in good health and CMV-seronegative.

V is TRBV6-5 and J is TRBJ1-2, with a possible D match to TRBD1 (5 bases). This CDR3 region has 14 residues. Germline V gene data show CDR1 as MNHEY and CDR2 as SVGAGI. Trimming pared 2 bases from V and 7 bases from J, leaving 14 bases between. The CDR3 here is CASSYRGPNTGYTF. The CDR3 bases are TGTGCCAGCAGTTACAGGGGTCCGAACACTGGCTACACCTTC.

The CDR3 is CARSSSVGVSSYNEQFF. The CDR3 bases are TGTGCCAGAAGCTCCTCAGTAGGGGTGAGCTCCTACAATGAGCAGTTCTTC. The chain is built from TRBV5-3 and TRBJ2-1; D is perhaps TRBD1 (5 bases). TRBV5-3 is labeled an ORF, and its function is uncertain. The CDR3 totals 17 residues. V was shortened by 3 bases and J by 0 bases, with 16 bases between the two germline ends.

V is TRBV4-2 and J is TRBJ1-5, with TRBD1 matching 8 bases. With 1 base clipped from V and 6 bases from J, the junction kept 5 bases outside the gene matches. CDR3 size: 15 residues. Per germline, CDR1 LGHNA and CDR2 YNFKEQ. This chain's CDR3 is CASSQGLDRGQPQHF. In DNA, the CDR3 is TGTGCCAGCAGCCAAGGCCTCGACAGGGGTCAGCCCCAGCATTTT.

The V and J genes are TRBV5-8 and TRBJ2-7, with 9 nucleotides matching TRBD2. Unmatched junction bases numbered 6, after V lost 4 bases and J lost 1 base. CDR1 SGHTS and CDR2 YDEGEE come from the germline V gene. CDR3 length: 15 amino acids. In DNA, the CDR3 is TGTGCCAGCAGCCGGAGCGGGGGGCTGTCCTACGAGCAGTACTTC. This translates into CASSRSGGLSYEQYF. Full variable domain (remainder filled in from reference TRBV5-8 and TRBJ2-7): EAGVTQSPTHLIKTRGQQATLRCSPISGHTSVYWYQQALGLGLQFLLWYDEGEERNRGNFPPRFSGRQFPNYSSELNVNALELEDSALYLCASSRSGGLSYEQYFGPGTRLTVT.

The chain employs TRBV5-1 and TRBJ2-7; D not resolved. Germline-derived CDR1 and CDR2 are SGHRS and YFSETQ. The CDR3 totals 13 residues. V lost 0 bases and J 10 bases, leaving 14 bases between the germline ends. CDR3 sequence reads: CASSLGFRVEQYF. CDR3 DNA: TGCGCCAGCAGCTTGGGATTTCGGGTGGAACAGTACTTC.